This T cell receptor (beta chain) stems from a study of T cell responses to AZD1222 COVID-19 vaccine. General study findings and limits: Donors were chiefly white British, with a greater number of females, and clonal diversity was perhaps underestimated.

Regarding this clone: Its matching antigen is unknown.

Profiled with immunoSEQ multiplex PCR; TCRdb holds only in-frame clones, not every one. The table records tens of thousands of clones, 75% to 90% of them present only once. From germline, CDR1 is SGHVS and CDR2 FQNEAQ. The CDR3 spans 17 residues. Trimming stripped 4 bases from V and 0 bases from J, with 16 bases between. This TCR was sampled from an adult who received the AZD1222 COVID-19 vaccine. The rearrangement links TRBV7-8 to TRBJ1-5; D unresolved. The sequencing here drew on peripheral blood, taken 28 days after the second AZD1222 dose. The CDR3 reads CASSSGPTPNSNQPQHF. The CDR3 bases are TGTGCCAGCAGCTCCGGCCCAACCCCCAATAGCAATCAGCCCCAGCATTTT.